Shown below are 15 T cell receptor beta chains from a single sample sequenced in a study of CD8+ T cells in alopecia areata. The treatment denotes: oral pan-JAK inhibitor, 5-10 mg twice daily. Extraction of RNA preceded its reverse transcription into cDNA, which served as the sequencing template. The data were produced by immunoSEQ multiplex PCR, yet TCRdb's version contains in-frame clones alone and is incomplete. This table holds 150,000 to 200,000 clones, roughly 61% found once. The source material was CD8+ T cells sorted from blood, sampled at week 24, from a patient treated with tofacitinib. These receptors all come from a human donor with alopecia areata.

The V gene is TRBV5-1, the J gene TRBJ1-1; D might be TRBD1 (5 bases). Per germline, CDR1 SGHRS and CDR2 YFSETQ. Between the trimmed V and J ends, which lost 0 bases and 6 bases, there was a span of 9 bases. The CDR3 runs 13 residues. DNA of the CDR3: TGCGCCAGCAGCTTGGACCGGACACCTGAAGCTTTCTTT. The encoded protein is CASSLDRTPEAFF.

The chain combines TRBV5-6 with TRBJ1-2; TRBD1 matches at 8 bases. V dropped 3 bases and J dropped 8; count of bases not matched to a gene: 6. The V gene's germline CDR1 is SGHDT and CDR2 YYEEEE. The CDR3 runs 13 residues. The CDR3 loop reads CASSWGTGEGYTF. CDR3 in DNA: TGTGCCAGCAGCTGGGGGACAGGAGAAGGCTACACCTTC.

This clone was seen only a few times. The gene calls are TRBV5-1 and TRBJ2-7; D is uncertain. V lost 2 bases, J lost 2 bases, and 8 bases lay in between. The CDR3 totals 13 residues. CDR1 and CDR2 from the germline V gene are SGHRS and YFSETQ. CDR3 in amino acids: CASSLDFTYEQYF. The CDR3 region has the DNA TGCGCCAGCAGCTTAGATTTTACCTACGAGCAGTACTTC. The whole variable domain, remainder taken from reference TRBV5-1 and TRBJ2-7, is KAGVTQTPRYLIKTRGQQVTLSCSPISGHRSVSWYQQTPGQGLQFLFEYFSETQRNKGNFPGRFSGRQFSNSRSEMNVSTLELGDSALYLCASSLDFTYEQYFGPGTRLTVT.

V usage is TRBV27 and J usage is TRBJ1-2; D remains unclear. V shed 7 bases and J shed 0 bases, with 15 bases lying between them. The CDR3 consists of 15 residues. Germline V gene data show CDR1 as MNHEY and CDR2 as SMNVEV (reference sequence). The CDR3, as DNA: TGTGCCAGCACCGTCCATCGGGGATCTAACTATGGCTACACCTTC. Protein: CASTVHRGSNYGYTF.

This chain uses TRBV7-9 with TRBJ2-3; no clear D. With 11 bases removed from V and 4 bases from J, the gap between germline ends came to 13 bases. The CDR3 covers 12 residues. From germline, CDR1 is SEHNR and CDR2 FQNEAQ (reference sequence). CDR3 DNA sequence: TGTGCCCCCAATCGTCCCTCAGATACGCAGTATTTT. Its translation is CAPNRPSDTQYF.

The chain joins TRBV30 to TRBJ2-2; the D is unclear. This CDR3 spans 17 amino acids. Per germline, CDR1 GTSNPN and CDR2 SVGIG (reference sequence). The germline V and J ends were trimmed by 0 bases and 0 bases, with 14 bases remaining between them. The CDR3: CAWSVLYREANTGELFF. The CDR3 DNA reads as TGTGCCTGGAGTGTACTTTATAGGGAAGCGAACACCGGGGAGCTGTTTTTT. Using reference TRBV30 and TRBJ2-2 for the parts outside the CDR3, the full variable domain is SQTIHQWPATLVQPVGSPLSLECTVEGTSNPNLYWYRQAAGRGLQLLFYSVGIGQISSEVPQNLSASRPQDRQFILSSKKLLLSDSGFYLCAWSVLYREANTGELFFGEGSRLTVL.

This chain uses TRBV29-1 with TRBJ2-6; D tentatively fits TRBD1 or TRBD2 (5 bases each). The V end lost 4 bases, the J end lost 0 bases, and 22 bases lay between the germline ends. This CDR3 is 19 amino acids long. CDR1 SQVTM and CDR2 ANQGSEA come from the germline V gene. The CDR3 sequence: CSVVIRGQGHNSGANVLTF. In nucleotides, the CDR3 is TGCAGCGTTGTAATCCGAGGGCAGGGCCATAACTCTGGGGCCAACGTCCTGACTTTC.

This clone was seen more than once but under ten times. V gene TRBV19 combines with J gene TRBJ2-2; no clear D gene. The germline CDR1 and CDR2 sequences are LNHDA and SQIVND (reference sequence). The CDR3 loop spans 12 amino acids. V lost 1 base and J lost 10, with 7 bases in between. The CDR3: CASSIGSKELFF. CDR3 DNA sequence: TGTGCCAGTAGTATAGGCAGCAAGGAGCTGTTTTTT.

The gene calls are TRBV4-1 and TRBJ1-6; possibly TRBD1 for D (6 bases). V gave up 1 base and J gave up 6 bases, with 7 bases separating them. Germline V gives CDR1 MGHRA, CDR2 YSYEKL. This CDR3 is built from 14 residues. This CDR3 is CASSQGQVNSPLHF. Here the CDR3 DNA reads TGCGCCAGCAGCCAAGGACAGGTTAATTCACCCCTCCACTTT.

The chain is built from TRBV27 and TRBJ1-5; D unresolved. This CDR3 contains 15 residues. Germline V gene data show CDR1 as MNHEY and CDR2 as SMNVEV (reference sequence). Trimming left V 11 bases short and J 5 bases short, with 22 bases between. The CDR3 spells CAASGVGSNHQPQHF. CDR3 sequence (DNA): TGTGCCGCCTCGGGTGTAGGGAGTAACCATCAGCCCCAGCATTTT.

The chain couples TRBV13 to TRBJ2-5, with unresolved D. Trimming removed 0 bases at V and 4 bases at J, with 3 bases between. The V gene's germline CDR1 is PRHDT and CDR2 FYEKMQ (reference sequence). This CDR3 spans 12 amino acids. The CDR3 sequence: CASSLGSETQYF. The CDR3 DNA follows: TGTGCCAGCAGCTTAGGTTCAGAGACCCAGTACTTC.

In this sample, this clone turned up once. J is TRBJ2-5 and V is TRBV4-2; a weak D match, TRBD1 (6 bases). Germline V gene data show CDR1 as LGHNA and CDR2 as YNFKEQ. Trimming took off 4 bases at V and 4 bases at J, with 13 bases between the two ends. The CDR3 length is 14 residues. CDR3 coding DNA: TGTGCCAGCAGCCCTAACAGGGACGGAGAGACCCAGTACTTC. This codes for CASSPNRDGETQYF.

CDR3 in amino acids: CATSRALGVNTEAFF. CDR3 coding DNA: TGTGCCACCAGCAGAGCCCTTGGGGTGAACACTGAAGCTTTCTTT. The V and J genes are TRBV15 and TRBJ1-1, with D uncertain. V gave up 1 base and J gave up 0 bases, with 9 bases separating them. This CDR3 region has 15 residues. Per germline, CDR1 LNHNV and CDR2 YYDKDF (reference sequence).

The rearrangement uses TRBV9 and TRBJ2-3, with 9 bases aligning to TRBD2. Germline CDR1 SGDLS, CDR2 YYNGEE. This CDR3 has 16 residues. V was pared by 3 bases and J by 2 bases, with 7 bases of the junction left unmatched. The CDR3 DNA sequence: TGTGCCAGCAGCGATGGGGCGGGGGGGCACACAGATACGCAGTATTTT. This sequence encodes CASSDGAGGHTDTQYF.

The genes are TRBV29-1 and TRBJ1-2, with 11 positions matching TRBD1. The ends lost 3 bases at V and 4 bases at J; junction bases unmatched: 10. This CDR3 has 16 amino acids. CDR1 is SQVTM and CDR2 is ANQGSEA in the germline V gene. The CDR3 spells CSVDGQGARPPYGYTF. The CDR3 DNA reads TGCAGCGTTGACGGACAGGGGGCCCGGCCTCCCTATGGCTACACCTTC. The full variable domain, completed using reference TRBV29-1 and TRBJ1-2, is SAVISQKPSRDICQRGTSLTIQCQVDSQVTMMFWYRQQPGQSLTLIATANQGSEATYESGFVIDKFPISRPNLTFSTLTVSNMSPEDSSIYLCSVDGQGARPPYGYTFGSGTRLTVV.